Listed here are 22 T cell receptor beta chains from one sample, sequenced in a study of neurological immune-mediated disorders (dated by TCRdb to about 2019). The library was built by means of 5' RACE. TCRdb names Illumina HiSeq 2500 as the instrument used. Through fastp at Q25 and MiXCR, TCRdb rebuilt clones from the public reads, retaining in-frame beta chains. Rows merge per CDR3 protein into single entries with the most common DNA and genes. In this sample the table shows 20,000 to 25,000 distinct CDR3 sequences, over 12% of which occur a single time. Of the sample, over 12% falls within the top ten clones. The sample comprised PBMCs. The receptors here all came from a female donor with HTLV-1-associated myelopathy (HAM/TSP).

This clonotype was observed once. This chain connects TRBV11-1 to TRBJ2-7; tentatively, D is TRBD1 or TRBD2 (5 bases each). In germline, CDR1 is SGHAT, CDR2 FQDESV (reference sequence). The CDR3 runs 16 residues. The V gene lost 2 bases and the J gene lost 1 base, with 15 bases spanning the gap. As DNA, the CDR3 is TGTGCCAGCAGCTTATCTGGGGCGGGCGTATCCTACGAGCAGTACTTC. Residues: CASSLSGAGVSYEQYF.

In its sample, this clonotype was seen a few times. The chain combines TRBV4-3 with TRBJ2-5; D is undetermined. The CDR3 spans 15 residues. Germline V lookup: CDR1 LGHNA, CDR2 YSLEER. Trimming removed 0 bases at V and 5 bases at J, with 13 bases between. The CDR3 DNA reads as TGCGCCAGCAGCCAAGAACCGGTCGCCAGGGAGACCCAGTACTTC. It is translated as CASSQEPVARETQYF.

This clonotype appeared many times. The rearrangement links TRBV20-1 to TRBJ2-5; D possibly uses TRBD1 or TRBD2 (5 bases each). Germline V gene lookup returns CDR1 DFQATT and CDR2 SNEGSKA (reference sequence). V was shortened by 0 bases and J by 5 bases, with 10 bases between the two germline ends. The CDR3 consists of 13 residues. The CDR3 DNA is TGCAGTGCTAGAGATCGGGGCCCGGAGACCCAGTACTTC. This translates into CSARDRGPETQYF.

This clonotype came up many times. The chain links TRBV4-3 to TRBJ2-1; 8 positions match TRBD2. The junction had 3 bases not matched to a gene; V was cut back by 0 bases and J by 2 bases. From germline, CDR1 is LGHNA and CDR2 YSLEER. This CDR3 is built from 16 residues. Written as DNA, the CDR3 is TGCGCCAGCAGCCAAGAGTCGGGGGGGCCCTACAATGAGCAGTTCTTC. Translating it yields CASSQESGGPYNEQFF.

By frequency in the sample, this clonotype is medium-sized. The chain joins TRBV27 to TRBJ2-4, with TRBD1 identical over 8 bases. V dropped 6 bases and J dropped 3; count of bases not matched to a gene: 16. Germline V CDR1 and CDR2: MNHEY, SMNVEV (reference sequence). CDR3 length: 18 residues. DNA for the CDR3: TGTGCCAGCAGGGCTCAGGGGGCGAAAGGGTTTGGCAAAAACATTCAGTACTTC. Translating it yields CASRAQGAKGFGKNIQYF.

This clonotype has a count of ten or more. A much larger clone differs by one base, so this may be a read error. CDR3 sequence (DNA): TGTGCCAGCAGTGGGACTAGCTACGAGCAGTACTTC. Amino acid sequence: CASSGTSYEQYF. This chain connects TRBV6-6 to TRBJ2-7; 8 nucleotides align to TRBD2. Germline assignment: CDR1 MNHNY and CDR2 SVGAGI (reference sequence). This CDR3 is built from 12 residues. The ends lost 5 bases at V and 3 bases at J; junction bases unmatched: 0.

With regard to this clonotype: Compared with germline, one end of the junction differs, possibly owing to a read error. This chain connects TRBV5-1 to TRBJ2-2; the match to TRBD1 covers 7 bases. Germline loops: CDR1 SGHRS, CDR2 YFSETQ. CDR3 length: 13 amino acids. The CDR3 protein is CASRGQNIWELFF. The CDR3 coding sequence is TGCGCCAGCAGGGGACAGAACATCTGGGAACTGTTTTTT.

This clonotype was seen ten or more times. This rearrangement joins TRBV6-5 to TRBJ2-1, with 9 bases aligning to TRBD2. The CDR3 is made up of 14 amino acids. Germline CDR1 is MNHEY and CDR2 is SVGAGI. The trim removed 2 bases at V and 7 bases at J, leaving 3 bases unmatched. CDR3 sequence reads: CASSYAGGPNEQFF. The CDR3 DNA sequence: TGTGCCAGCAGTTACGCGGGAGGGCCAAATGAGCAGTTCTTC.

This clonotype was seen at least ten times. V usage is TRBV6-2 or TRBV6-3 and J usage is TRBJ1-1, with no clear D. The V gene lost 2 bases and the J gene lost 1 base, with 8 bases spanning the gap. This CDR3 is built from 14 residues. Looked up from germline, CDR1 is MNHEY and CDR2 is SVGEGT. The CDR3, as DNA: TGTGCCAGCAGTTACGGTACAGAGAACACTGAAGCTTTCTTT. Translation: CASSYGTENTEAFF.

This clonotype came up many times. The genes are TRBV12-3 or TRBV12-4 and TRBJ1-1, with a tentative D call TRBD1 (6 bases). V was shortened by 4 bases and J by 6 bases, with 18 bases between the two germline ends. The CDR3 is made up of 15 amino acids. CDR3 sequence: CASSSRLGRGAEAFF. In DNA, the CDR3 is TGTGCCAGCAGTTCCCGCCTCGGCAGGGGCGCTGAAGCTTTCTTT.

V and J are TRBV12-3 or TRBV12-4 and TRBJ1-1; no definite D call. Trimming stripped 3 bases from V and 4 bases from J, with 12 bases between. This CDR3 contains 14 residues. CDR3 nucleotides: TGTGCCAGCAGTTTGGTAGTCGAGAGCACTGAAGCTTTCTTT. Translation: CASSLVVESTEAFF.

The table lists this clonotype with many counts. The chain joins TRBV7-6 to TRBJ2-7; D call uncertain. Germline V lookup: CDR1 SGHVS, CDR2 FNYEAQ. The CDR3 loop spans 13 amino acids. Between the trimmed V and J ends, which lost 1 base and 3 bases, there was a span of 7 bases. CDR3 DNA sequence: TGTGCCAGCAGCTTAGAGTTAGGCTACGAGCAGTACTTC. Protein product: CASSLELGYEQYF.

This clonotype was seen many times. This chain connects TRBV20-1 to TRBJ1-1; D possibly corresponds to TRBD1 (5 bases). V lost 0 bases to trimming and J lost 1 base, with 6 bases between them. Germline V gene data show CDR1 as DFQATT and CDR2 as SNEGSKA (reference sequence). CDR3 size: 13 residues. CDR3 coding DNA: TGCAGTGCTAGAGATGGGGCGAACACTGAAGCTTTCTTT. This gives the protein CSARDGANTEAFF.

This clonotype was recorded many times. The genes are TRBV6-1 and TRBJ1-2, with 9 positions matching TRBD1. CDR1 MNHNS and CDR2 SASEGT come from the germline V gene. V lost 3 bases, J lost 4 bases, and 6 bases stayed unmatched. The CDR3 loop spans 15 amino acids. CDR3 sequence (DNA): TGTGCCAGCAGTGACCCGGGACAGGGAGGCTATGGCTACACCTTC. It yields the protein CASSDPGQGGYGYTF.

This clonotype appeared many times. The V call is TRBV6-2 or TRBV6-3, the J call TRBJ2-5, with 8 bases lining up with TRBD2. The CDR3 spans 15 residues. Germline CDR1 reads MNHEY; CDR2 reads SVGEGT. J was trimmed by 2 bases and V by 6 bases; bases with no gene match: 8. As DNA, the CDR3 is TGTGCCAGCAGGAATAGCGGGATCACTCAAGAGACCCAGTACTTC. Its protein is CASRNSGITQETQYF.

Ten or more counts support this clonotype. The chain is built from TRBV5-1 and TRBJ2-7, with 9 bases that match TRBD1. CDR3 length: 15 amino acids. V trimming: 7 bases; J trimming: 5 bases; junction bases outside the gene matches: 13. The germline V gene has CDR1 SGHRS and CDR2 YFSETQ. Here the CDR3 reads CASGATGQGWNEQYF. CDR3 nucleotide sequence: TGCGCCAGCGGGGCCACGGGACAGGGTTGGAACGAGCAGTACTTC.

This clonotype was seen at least ten times. V is TRBV20-1 and J is TRBJ2-1; D might be TRBD2 (5 bases). Germline CDR1 reads DFQATT; CDR2 reads SNEGSKA (reference sequence). CDR3 length equals 15 residues. Trimming took off 0 bases at V and 2 bases at J, with 11 bases between the two ends. This CDR3 is CSARDLRVPYNEQFF. CDR3 DNA sequence: TGCAGTGCTAGAGATCTGAGGGTTCCCTACAATGAGCAGTTCTTC.

This clonotype was seen at least ten times. The chain carries TRBV12-3 or TRBV12-4 and TRBJ2-6; 7 nucleotides align to TRBD2. The J segment lost 0 bases and the V segment lost 3 bases, leaving 8 bases of the junction unmatched. This CDR3 is 18 amino acids long. The CDR3, as DNA: TGTGCCAGCAGTTTGTGGGGGGGGGACTTCTCTGGGGCCAACGTCCTGACTTTC. Its protein product is CASSLWGGDFSGANVLTF.

There are many counts of this clonotype. The rearrangement links TRBV6-6 to TRBJ1-6; the match to TRBD1 covers 7 bases. Per the germline V gene, CDR1 is MNHNY and CDR2 is SVGAGI (reference sequence). J gave up 5 bases and V 5 bases, and 3 bases lay outside the gene matches. The CDR3 runs 14 residues. CDR3 in amino acids: CASSMTGNNSPLHF. The CDR3 nucleotides read TGTGCCAGCAGTATGACAGGGAATAATTCACCCCTCCACTTT.

This clonotype has ten or more counts. The gene calls are TRBV20-1 and TRBJ1-2; D uncertain. Looked up from germline, CDR1 is DFQATT and CDR2 is SNEGSKA (reference sequence). The CDR3 has 14 amino acids. Trimming took off 1 base at V and 4 bases at J, with 13 bases between the two ends. CDR3 DNA: TGCAGTGCTAGAGCTGACCTAACGGGCTATGGCTACACCTTC. It codes for CSARADLTGYGYTF.

This clonotype was counted at least ten times. The rearrangement uses TRBV7-9 and TRBJ2-1; TRBD2 is a possible D gene (7 bases). This CDR3 contains 16 residues. CDR1 and CDR2 (germline): SEHNR, FQNEAQ (reference sequence). V shed 0 bases and J shed 3 bases, with 12 bases lying between them. The CDR3 loop reads CASSLAGGQVYNEQFF. The DNA of the CDR3 is TGTGCCAGCAGCTTAGCGGGGGGGCAGGTCTACAATGAGCAGTTCTTC.

This clonotype came up many times. The V call is TRBV5-8, the J call TRBJ2-1, with D possibly being TRBD2 (5 bases). This CDR3 region has 13 residues. Trimming took 4 bases from V and 2 from J, leaving 7 bases between them. Germline V CDR1 and CDR2: SGHTS, YDEGEE. The CDR3 DNA follows: TGTGCCAGCAGCCACGGGGCCTACAATGAGCAGTTCTTC. Protein product: CASSHGAYNEQFF.